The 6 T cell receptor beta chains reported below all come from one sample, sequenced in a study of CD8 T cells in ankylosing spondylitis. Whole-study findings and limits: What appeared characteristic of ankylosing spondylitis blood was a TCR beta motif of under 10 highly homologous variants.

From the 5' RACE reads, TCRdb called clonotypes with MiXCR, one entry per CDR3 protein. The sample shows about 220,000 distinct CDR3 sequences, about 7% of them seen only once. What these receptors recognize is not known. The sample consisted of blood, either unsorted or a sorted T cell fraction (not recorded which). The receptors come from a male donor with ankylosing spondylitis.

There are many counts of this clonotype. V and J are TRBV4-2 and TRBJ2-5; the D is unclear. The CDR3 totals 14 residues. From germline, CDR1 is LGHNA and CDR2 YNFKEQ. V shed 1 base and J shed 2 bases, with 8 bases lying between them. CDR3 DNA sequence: TGTGCCAGCAGCCAAGTGCCCGGTCAAGAGACCCAGTACTTC. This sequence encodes CASSQVPGQETQYF.

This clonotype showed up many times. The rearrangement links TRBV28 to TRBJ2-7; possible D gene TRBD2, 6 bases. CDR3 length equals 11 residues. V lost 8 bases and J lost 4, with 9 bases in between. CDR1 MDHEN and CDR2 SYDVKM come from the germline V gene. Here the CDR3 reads CASRRGYEQYF. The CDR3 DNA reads TGTGCCAGCCGGCGGGGTTACGAGCAGTACTTC.

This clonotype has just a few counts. The CDR3 loop reads CAWSDEGLAVSYNEQFF. CDR3 nucleotide sequence: TGTGCCTGGAGCGACGAGGGACTAGCGGTCTCCTACAATGAGCAGTTCTTC. The chain joins TRBV30 to TRBJ2-1, with TRBD2 matching 11 bases. The V gene end was trimmed by 3 bases and the J gene end by 0 bases; junction bases not matched to a gene: 7. The CDR3 loop spans 17 amino acids. Per the germline V gene, CDR1 is GTSNPN and CDR2 is SVGIG (reference sequence).

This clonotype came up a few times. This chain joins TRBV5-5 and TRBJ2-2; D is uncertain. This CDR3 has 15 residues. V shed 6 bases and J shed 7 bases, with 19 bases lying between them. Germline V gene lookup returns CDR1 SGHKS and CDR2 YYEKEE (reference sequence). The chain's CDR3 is CASTNLIVGLGELFF. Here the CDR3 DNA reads TGTGCCAGCACCAACTTAATAGTAGGGCTCGGGGAGCTGTTTTTT. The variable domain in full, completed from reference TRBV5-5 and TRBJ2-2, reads DAGVTQSPTHLIKTRGQQVTLRCSPISGHKSVSWYQQVLGQGPQFIFQYYEKEERGRGNFPDRFSARQFPNYSSELNVNALLLGDSALYLCASTNLIVGLGELFFGEGSRLTVL.

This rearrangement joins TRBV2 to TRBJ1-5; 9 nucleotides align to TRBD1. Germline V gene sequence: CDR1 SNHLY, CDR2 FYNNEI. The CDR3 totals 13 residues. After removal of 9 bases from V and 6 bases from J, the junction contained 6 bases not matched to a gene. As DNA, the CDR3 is TGTGCCAGTACAGGGGGCTGGGGTCAGCCCCAGCATTTT. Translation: CASTGGWGQPQHF.

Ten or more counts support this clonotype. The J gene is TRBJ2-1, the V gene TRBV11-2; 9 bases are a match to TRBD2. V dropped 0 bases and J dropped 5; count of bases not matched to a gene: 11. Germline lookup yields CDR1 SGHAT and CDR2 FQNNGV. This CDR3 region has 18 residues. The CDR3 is CASSLEGSGRFYHNEQFF. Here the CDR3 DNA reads TGTGCCAGCAGCTTAGAAGGTAGCGGGAGATTTTACCACAATGAGCAGTTCTTC. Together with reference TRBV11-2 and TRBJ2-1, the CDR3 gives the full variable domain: EAGVAQSPRYKIIEKRQSVAFWCNPISGHATLYWYQQILGQGPKLLIQFQNNGVVDDSQLPKDRFSAERLKGVDSTLKIQPAKLEDSAVYLCASSLEGSGRFYHNEQFFGPGTRLTVL.